These T cell receptor beta chains were read from a single sample in a study of T cell changes during pregnancy in multiple sclerosis. Profiled with immunoSEQ multiplex PCR; TCRdb holds only in-frame clones, not every one. The sample yields about 120,000 clones, roughly 92% seen once. The material sequenced was peripheral blood, taken before pregnancy. The receptors derive from a female donor with multiple sclerosis, enrolled in a pregnancy study. CDR3s include the opening cysteine and the closing phenylalanine or tryptophan. The order of the fields is CDR3 length, D gene, clone size, J gene, V gene, CDR3 DNA, CDR3 protein. D genes are given only for firm matches. Clone size is shown for a subset of rows, as once, few, many or a class of expanded clone.

length: 17; D: TRBD2; size: .; J: TRBJ2-5; V: TRBV19; DNA: TGTGCCAGTAGTAGCCTGACTAGCGGGAGACGGATGGAGACCCAGTACTTC; CDR3: CASSSLTSGRRMETQYF
length: 14; D: TRBD1; size: .; J: TRBJ1-1; V: TRBV29-1; DNA: TGCAGCGTTGAGGGCAGGGGGCAGGCCACTGAAGCTTTCTTT; CDR3: CSVEGRGQATEAFF
length: 16; D: TRBD2; size: .; J: TRBJ2-3; V: TRBV30; DNA: TGTGCCTGTTTAAGCGGGGGGGCCTTGTGGACAGATACGCAGTATTTT; CDR3: CACLSGGALWTDTQYF
length: 15; D: TRBD1; size: .; J: TRBJ1-5; V: TRBV2; DNA: TGTGCCAGCAGTGAAAGGACAGGGACGGGTCAGCCCCAGCATTTT; CDR3: CASSERTGTGQPQHF
length: 16; D: TRBD2; size: .; J: TRBJ2-3; V: TRBV5-3; DNA: TGTGCCAGAAGCTTAAGGGCGGGGGAGAGCACAGATACGCAGTATTTT; CDR3: CARSLRAGESTDTQYF
length: 12; D: TRBD1; size: .; J: TRBJ1-2; V: TRBV19; DNA: TGTGCCAGTACCCGGACAGGGTCTGGCTACACCTTC; CDR3: CASTRTGSGYTF
length: 13; D: .; size: .; J: TRBJ1-1; V: TRBV30; DNA: TGTGCCTGGAGTGTCAGGGGGAACACTGAAGCTTTCTTT; CDR3: CAWSVRGNTEAFF
length: 16; D: TRBD1; size: .; J: TRBJ2-3; V: TRBV6-4; DNA: TGTGCCAGCAGTGAGTTACCGGGACAGGGGGGAGATACGCAGTATTTT; CDR3: CASSELPGQGGDTQYF
length: 14; D: TRBD1; size: few; J: TRBJ1-1; V: TRBV5-6; DNA: TGTGCCAGCAGCGGGGGACAGAGGAACACTGAAGCTTTCTTT; CDR3: CASSGGQRNTEAFF
length: 18; D: TRBD2; size: .; J: TRBJ2-7; V: TRBV5-1; DNA: TGCGCCAGCAGCCCGGGACTAGCGGGAGGACCTAGACCCTACGAGCAGTACTTC; CDR3: CASSPGLAGGPRPYEQYF
length: 15; D: .; size: .; J: TRBJ1-6; V: TRBV9; DNA: TGTGCCAGCAGCGTAGCAGCGAACCTAAATTCACCCCTCCACTTT; CDR3: CASSVAANLNSPLHF
length: 13; D: TRBD1; size: .; J: TRBJ1-1; V: TRBV5-8; DNA: TGTGCCAGCAGGGACAGGACCATCACTGAAGCTTTCTTT; CDR3: CASRDRTITEAFF
length: 14; D: .; size: .; J: TRBJ1-1; V: TRBV5-4; DNA: TGTGCCAGCAGCTTTCTACAAGGAGGCACTGAAGCTTTCTTT; CDR3: CASSFLQGGTEAFF
length: 14; D: TRBD1; size: .; J: TRBJ1-1; V: TRBV4-1; DNA: TGCGCCAGCAGCCTTCAACAGGGGGACACTGAAGCTTTCTTT; CDR3: CASSLQQGDTEAFF
length: 17; D: TRBD1; size: .; J: TRBJ2-3; V: TRBV10-3; DNA: TGTGCCATCAGCCCGGGACAGGGGGCCCCCGGCACAGATACGCAGTATTTT; CDR3: CAISPGQGAPGTDTQYF
length: 14; D: TRBD1; size: .; J: TRBJ1-5; V: TRBV15; DNA: TGTGCCACCAGCAGGGGCCTACAGGGGCAGCCCCAGCATTTT; CDR3: CATSRGLQGQPQHF
length: 13; D: .; size: once; J: TRBJ1-2; V: TRBV5-4; DNA: TGTGCCAGCAGCTCCTCAGGGGACTATGGCTACACCTTC; CDR3: CASSSSGDYGYTF
length: 15; D: .; size: once; J: TRBJ2-7; V: TRBV6-6; DNA: TGTGCCAGCAACAAGGGGCAGGGGAGTCCCTACGAGCAGTACTTC; CDR3: CASNKGQGSPYEQYF
length: 15; D: TRBD1; size: .; J: TRBJ1-2; V: TRBV27; DNA: TGTGCCAGCAGTTCGGGACAGGGGATTGTGAATGGCTACACCTTC; CDR3: CASSSGQGIVNGYTF
length: 12; D: TRBD2; size: .; J: TRBJ2-6; V: TRBV7-9; DNA: TGTGCCAGCAGCTGGGAGGGCAACGTCCTGACTTTC; CDR3: CASSWEGNVLTF
length: 13; D: .; size: .; J: TRBJ2-1; V: TRBV14; DNA: TGTGCCAGCAGCCAAGTGCTGGGACACGAGCAGTTCTTC; CDR3: CASSQVLGHEQFF
length: 16; D: TRBD1; size: .; J: TRBJ2-3; V: TRBV19; DNA: TGTGCCAGTAGTACTATCCGGGACAGGGTTACAGATACGCAGTATTTT; CDR3: CASSTIRDRVTDTQYF
length: 13; D: .; size: .; J: TRBJ1-3; V: TRBV6-1; DNA: TGTGCCAGCATAGGGACTACTGGAAACACCATATATTTT; CDR3: CASIGTTGNTIYF
length: 13; D: .; size: .; J: TRBJ1-1; V: TRBV14; DNA: TGTGCCAGCAGCCAAGATTTCGGGGATGAAGCTTTCTTT; CDR3: CASSQDFGDEAFF
length: 14; D: TRBD2; size: .; J: TRBJ2-7; V: TRBV6-6; DNA: TGTGCCAGCCGGGCTGCGGGGGGTAGGTACGAGCAGTACTTC; CDR3: CASRAAGGRYEQYF
length: 15; D: .; size: few; J: TRBJ1-1; V: TRBV10-3; DNA: TGTGCCATCAGTGAGTCGGGAGGGATGAACACTGAAGCTTTCTTT; CDR3: CAISESGGMNTEAFF
length: 16; D: .; size: .; J: TRBJ2-1; V: TRBV19; DNA: TGTGCCAGTAGTGTGGCACAGGGCAGCTCCTACAATGAGCAGTTCTTC; CDR3: CASSVAQGSSYNEQFF
length: 21; D: TRBD2; size: .; J: TRBJ2-1; V: TRBV18; DNA: TGTGCCAGCTCCCTCTTCGTCGGGACTAGCGGGAGCCCGAAGGGGAAAAATGAGCAGTTCTTC; CDR3: CASSLFVGTSGSPKGKNEQFF
length: 14; D: TRBD1; size: .; J: TRBJ1-1; V: TRBV25-1; DNA: TGTGCCAGCAGTGAATCCGGGACAGGGACTGAAGCTTTCTTT; CDR3: CASSESGTGTEAFF
length: 15; D: .; size: .; J: TRBJ1-5; V: TRBV2; DNA: TGTGCCAGCAGTGAGAGACTGCGGGGGAATCAGCCCCAGCATTTT; CDR3: CASSERLRGNQPQHF
length: 20; D: TRBD1; size: .; J: TRBJ2-6; V: TRBV18; DNA: TGTGCCAGCTCACCACTGGGACCGGGACAGACAAGCTCTGGGGCCAACGTCCTGACTTTC; CDR3: CASSPLGPGQTSSGANVLTF
length: 13; D: .; size: .; J: TRBJ2-5; V: TRBV9; DNA: TGTGCCAGCAGCGTAGGTCAGGGGGAGACCCAGTACTTC; CDR3: CASSVGQGETQYF
length: 12; D: .; size: once; J: TRBJ2-5; V: TRBV30; DNA: TGTGCCTGGAGTCTAGGTCAAGAGACCCAGTACTTC; CDR3: CAWSLGQETQYF
length: 13; D: .; size: .; J: TRBJ2-3; V: TRBV6-1; DNA: TGTGCCAGCAGTGAACAGGGGTTGGATACGCAGTATTTT; CDR3: CASSEQGLDTQYF
length: 16; D: TRBD1; size: .; J: TRBJ1-6; V: TRBV6-5; DNA: TGTGCCAGCAGTTCGCGACAGGGAACCTATAATTCACCCCTCCACTTT; CDR3: CASSSRQGTYNSPLHF
length: 19; D: .; size: .; J: TRBJ1-1; V: TRBV9; DNA: TGTGCCAGCAGGGACCGGGGGGCTAGGGAGTCGCGGTTAAACACTGAAGCTTTCTTT; CDR3: CASRDRGARESRLNTEAFF
length: 15; D: TRBD2; size: .; J: TRBJ2-7; V: TRBV2; DNA: TGTGCCAGCAGTGTACTAGCGGGAGCTTCCTACGAGCAGTACTTC; CDR3: CASSVLAGASYEQYF
length: 15; D: .; size: .; J: TRBJ2-5; V: TRBV4-1; DNA: TGCGCCAGCAGCCAAGTGGCGGGGGCAACAGAGACCCAGTACTTC; CDR3: CASSQVAGATETQYF
length: 14; D: .; size: .; J: TRBJ2-7; V: TRBV6-1; DNA: TGTGCCAGCAGTGAGGTAGCGGAGTTCGGCGAGCAGTACTTC; CDR3: CASSEVAEFGEQYF
length: 15; D: TRBD2; size: .; J: TRBJ2-1; V: TRBV6-5; DNA: TGTGCCAGCAGTGCCTATCCGGGACTAGCCAATGAGCAGTTCTTC; CDR3: CASSAYPGLANEQFF
length: 16; D: TRBD1; size: .; J: TRBJ1-4; V: TRBV15; DNA: TGTGCCACCAGACTCCACCAGGGGGCAAAGGTTGAAAAACTGTTTTTT; CDR3: CATRLHQGAKVEKLFF
length: 15; D: .; size: .; J: TRBJ2-3; V: TRBV5-1; DNA: TGCGCCAGCAGCTTGGATGCGGGAACCACAGATACGCAGTATTTT; CDR3: CASSLDAGTTDTQYF
length: 14; D: .; size: .; J: TRBJ1-6; V: TRBV6-6; DNA: TGTGCCAGCAGTCGTCGGGATAATCTATCACCCCTCCACTTT; CDR3: CASSRRDNLSPLHF
length: 14; D: TRBD1; size: .; J: TRBJ2-5; V: TRBV6-5; DNA: TGTGCCAGCAGTTCTAGGACAGGGAAAGAGACCCAGTACTTC; CDR3: CASSSRTGKETQYF
length: 14; D: .; size: .; J: TRBJ2-7; V: TRBV6-6; DNA: TGTGCCAGCACAGGGGTTGCCCAGTCCTACGAGCAGTACTTC; CDR3: CASTGVAQSYEQYF
length: 18; D: TRBD1; size: .; J: TRBJ1-5; V: TRBV28; DNA: TGTGCCAGCAGTTTGGTTACAGGGGGGCTTTATAGCAATCAGCCCCAGCATTTT; CDR3: CASSLVTGGLYSNQPQHF
length: 15; D: TRBD1; size: .; J: TRBJ2-5; V: TRBV7-3; DNA: TGTGCCAGCAGCTTACAAGGGGGCGAGGTGGAGACCCAGTACTTC; CDR3: CASSLQGGEVETQYF
length: 15; D: TRBD1; size: .; J: TRBJ1-6; V: TRBV2; DNA: TGTGCCAGCAGTAGGGACAGGGACGGTAATTCACCCCTCCACTTT; CDR3: CASSRDRDGNSPLHF
length: 20; D: TRBD2; size: .; J: TRBJ2-1; V: TRBV7-6; DNA: TGTGCCAGCAGCTTAGCATCCCCCCGCGGACTAGCGGACCCGGGGAATGAGCAGTTCTTC; CDR3: CASSLASPRGLADPGNEQFF